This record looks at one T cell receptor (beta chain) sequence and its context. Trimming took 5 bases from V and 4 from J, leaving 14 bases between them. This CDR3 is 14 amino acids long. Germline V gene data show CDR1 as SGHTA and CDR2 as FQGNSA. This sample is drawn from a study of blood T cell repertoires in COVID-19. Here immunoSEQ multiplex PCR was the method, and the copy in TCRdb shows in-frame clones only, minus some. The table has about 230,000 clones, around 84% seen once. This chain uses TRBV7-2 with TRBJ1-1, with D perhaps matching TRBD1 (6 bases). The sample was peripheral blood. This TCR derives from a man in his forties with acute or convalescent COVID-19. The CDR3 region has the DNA TGTGCCAGCAGCATTCTTCCAGGGGCCACTGAAGCTTTCTTT. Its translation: CASSILPGATEAFF.